The present T cell receptor beta chain was sequenced within a study of blood T cells in healthy people across ages. General study points: Aged donors had fewer naive CD4+ cells and lower diversity than long-lived donors. Roughly linearly, TCR beta diversity per million T cells fell as age increased. Unsorted PBMC input precluded a conclusive naive versus antigen-experienced comparison.

A remark on this clonotype: Its specificity is not known.

For the second PCR, which ran for 7 to 11 cycles, a sample-barcoded 5' primer and a J-beta primer mix were used. TCRdb ran MiXCR on the 5' RACE reads and lists one entry per CDR3 protein. This sample yields hundreds of thousands of distinct CDR3 sequences, of which 20% to 25% are seen a single time; roughly 3.6% belongs to the top ten. After removal of 10 bases from V and 7 bases from J, the junction contained 10 bases not matched to a gene. This CDR3 has 14 residues. From germline, CDR1 is MDHEN and CDR2 SYDVKM. Donation came from healthy Caucasian individuals in Russia who were aged about 6 to 100.

The rearrangement links TRBV28 to TRBJ2-1; 10 bases fit TRBD2. The TCR was taken from a man between 65 and 85 years old in good health. Material: blood. CDR3 residues: CATIASGSRNEQFF. The DNA of the CDR3 is TGTGCCACCATAGCTAGCGGGAGTCGTAATGAGCAGTTCTTC.